This TCR beta chain was captured by sequencing in a study of blood T cell repertoires in COVID-19. At the level of the study: T cells, B-cell-depleted T cells, or PBMCs supplied cDNA or gDNA.

The V segment lost 7 bases and the J segment 6 bases; nucleotides outside the gene matches: 2. This CDR3 is 12 amino acids long. Original data processing: Reference gene primer amplification yielded estimated nucleated cell counts. Data came from immunoSEQ multiplex PCR; TCRdb stores just in-frame clones and leaves some out. That table gives V, J and clone size, and the DNA gave D and trimming. The sample has under 300,000 clones, more than 75% seen once. The sequence was obtained from a woman in her forties who had recovered from COVID-19. Sequencing used peripheral blood. This chain links TRBV12-3 or TRBV12-4 with TRBJ2-2; 7 bases fit TRBD2. CDR3 sequence (DNA): TGTGCCAGCAACGCGGGAGCCGGGGAGCTGTTTTTT. Translating gives CASNAGAGELFF.